This TCR beta chain was obtained from a study of blood T cells in healthy people across ages. There are many counts of this clonotype. The CDR3 spans 12 residues. Germline CDR1 is SQVTM and CDR2 is ANQGSEA. The ends were cut back, 7 bases at V and 3 bases at J, with 13 bases in the middle. Using a J-beta primer mix together with a sample-barcoded 5' primer, a second PCR was run for 7 to 11 cycles. TCRdb processed the 5' RACE reads anew with MiXCR; each CDR3 protein has one entry. The table shows around 1.5 million distinct CDR3 sequences, with roughly 32% occurring only once. The TCR comes from a woman aged 25 to 39 in good health. V gene TRBV29-1 combines with J gene TRBJ2-7; D gene unclear. The source material was blood. CDR3 in amino acids: CSARDADYEQYF. CDR3 coding DNA: TGCAGCGCCCGCGACGCAGACTACGAGCAGTACTTC.